The 21 T cell receptor beta chains reported below all come from one sample, sequenced in a study of cytomegalovirus exposure and HLA in healthy donors. The PCR used 60 Vbeta and 13 Jbeta primers. TCRdb's copy holds only in-frame clones and misses some; the assay was immunoSEQ multiplex PCR. Seen here are about 130,000 clones, about 80% observed once, and the top ten hold 1% to 1.5%. The material sequenced was PBMCs. These receptors came from a girl aged 2 to 9 in good health and CMV-seronegative.

J is TRBJ2-5 and V is TRBV5-1; 14 bases are shared with TRBD2. V trimming: 4 bases; J trimming: 5 bases; junction bases outside the gene matches: 7. There are 16 residues in the CDR3. Germline assignment: CDR1 SGHRS and CDR2 YFSETQ. CDR3 DNA: TGCGCCAGCAGCCCGGGACTAGCGGGAGAGGCCGAGACCCAGTACTTC. Translated, it gives CASSPGLAGEAETQYF.

This rearrangement joins TRBV6-6 to TRBJ1-1; 10 bases match TRBD1. V lost 4 bases and J lost 5; bases outside the gene matches: 7. Germline CDR1 and CDR2: MNHNY and SVGAGI (reference sequence). The length of the CDR3 is 15 residues. CDR3: CASSSRQGAGTEAFF. The CDR3 coding sequence is TGTGCCAGCAGTTCCCGACAGGGGGCAGGGACTGAAGCTTTCTTT.

The V gene is TRBV28, the J gene TRBJ1-3; no firm D call. Germline CDR1 and CDR2: MDHEN and SYDVKM. Trimming removed 6 bases from V and 3 bases from J, with 6 bases in between. The CDR3 has 12 amino acids. As DNA, the CDR3 is TGTGCCAGCAGCCTATATGGAAACACCATATATTTT. Translating it yields CASSLYGNTIYF. Supplemented by reference TRBV28 and TRBJ1-3, the full variable domain reads DVKVTQSSRYLVKRTGEKVFLECVQDMDHENMFWYRQDPGLGLRLIYFSYDVKMKEKGDIPEGYSVSREKKERFSLILESASTNQTSMYLCASSLYGNTIYFGEGSWLTVV.

On this clone: At one end, the junction sequence differs from germline, possibly due to a read error. The rearrangement joins TRBV20-1 to TRBJ1-5; 7 nucleotides line up with TRBD1. Germline CDR1 is DFQATT and CDR2 is SNEGSKA (reference sequence). The CDR3 spans 11 residues. CDR3 sequence (DNA): TGCAGTGCTTTACGGACAGGATCCTCGGATTTT. Translation: CSALRTGSSDF.

CDR3 amino acids: CATSRTRDTQETQYF. CDR3 coding DNA: TGTGCCACCAGCAGAACTCGGGACACACAAGAGACCCAGTACTTC. This chain uses TRBV15 with TRBJ2-5, with D maybe TRBD1 (6 bases). The CDR3 runs to 15 residues. Germline values: CDR1 LNHNV, CDR2 YYDKDF (reference sequence). V lost 2 bases, J lost 2 bases, and 12 bases lay in between.

CDR3 sequence (DNA): TGTGCCAGCAGTTTATTACTAGCGGGGACGGATACGCAGTATTTT. It is translated as CASSLLLAGTDTQYF. The chain combines TRBV27 with TRBJ2-3, with 10 nucleotides matching TRBD2. Germline V gene lookup returns CDR1 MNHEY and CDR2 SMNVEV (reference sequence). This CDR3 contains 15 residues. Trimming took 1 base from V and 6 from J; bases not matched to a gene: 4.

The rearrangement uses TRBV5-6 and TRBJ2-7; D is unclear. This CDR3 has 13 residues. Germline V lookup: CDR1 SGHDT, CDR2 YYEEEE. The ends were cut back, 4 bases at V and 0 bases at J, with 8 bases in the middle. The CDR3 reads CASSIYSSYEQYF. CDR3 bases: TGTGCCAGCAGCATCTACAGCTCCTACGAGCAGTACTTC.

This sequence joins TRBV11-2 and TRBJ2-3, with D possibly being TRBD1 (5 bases). The CDR3 length is 14 residues. V was pared by 5 bases and J by 6 bases, with 15 bases between. Germline V gives CDR1 SGHAT, CDR2 FQNNGV. The CDR3 is CASSRTWGGDTQYF. The CDR3 DNA reads as TGTGCCAGCAGCCGAACGTGGGGCGGTGATACGCAGTATTTT.

The V and J genes are TRBV18 and TRBJ2-3; D is unresolved. V was clipped by 2 bases and J by 0 bases, with 9 bases between them. The CDR3 runs to 15 residues. CDR1 KGHSH and CDR2 LQKENI come from the germline V gene. As DNA, the CDR3 is TGTGCCAGCTCACCAAGTGCGGTTAGCACAGATACGCAGTATTTT. Its protein is CASSPSAVSTDTQYF.

The rearrangement links TRBV7-9 to TRBJ1-5; weak D call: TRBD1 (6 bases). Germline V gene data show CDR1 as SEHNR and CDR2 as FQNEAQ (reference sequence). V was clipped by 3 bases and J by 2 bases, with 14 bases between them. The CDR3 runs to 16 residues. In DNA, the CDR3 is TGTGCCAGCAGCTTGGTAGGGGCAGGGGGCAATCAGCCCCAGCATTTT. Translated: CASSLVGAGGNQPQHF.

CDR3 in DNA: TGTGCCTGGAGCCGTTCAGCAACTAATGAAAAACTGTTTTTT. This encodes CAWSRSATNEKLFF. V gene TRBV30 combines with J gene TRBJ1-4; D ambiguous. The CDR3 sequence is 14 residues long. CDR1 and CDR2 (germline): GTSNPN, SVGIG (reference sequence). V lost 3 bases, J lost 0 bases, and 8 bases lay in between.

This clone was found a few times. The chain uses TRBV6-4 and TRBJ2-3; TRBD2 aligns across 7 bases. The length of the CDR3 is 15 residues. Germline CDR1 and CDR2: MRHNA and SNTAGT. Unmatched junction bases numbered 11, after V lost 8 bases and J lost 3 bases. CDR3 sequence reads: CASSVGGSGTDTQYF. The CDR3 bases are TGTGCCAGCTCCGTCGGCGGGAGCGGGACAGATACGCAGTATTTT.

The chain carries TRBV5-4 and TRBJ2-1; perhaps TRBD2 as D (6 bases). V was clipped by 1 base and J by 1 base, with 9 bases between them. This CDR3 region has 15 residues. Germline CDR1 is SGHNT and CDR2 is YYREEE (reference sequence). In nucleotides, the CDR3 is TGTGCCAGCAGCTTGTGGCGGGGTTCCTACAATGAGCAGTTCTTC. It encodes CASSLWRGSYNEQFF.

In this sample, this clone turned up once. V usage is TRBV7-2 and J usage is TRBJ1-1; D may be TRBD1 (5 bases). Germline CDR1 is SGHTA and CDR2 is FQGNSA. The CDR3 has 14 residues. V shed 1 base and J shed 3 bases, with 9 bases lying between them. The CDR3 spells CASSLVSGYTEAFF. The CDR3 nucleotides read TGTGCCAGCAGCTTAGTGTCAGGGTACACTGAAGCTTTCTTT.

The CDR3 bases are TGTGCCAGCAGTTTATCGATCAGGGCTAACTATGGCTACACCTTC. Protein product: CASSLSIRANYGYTF. The genes are TRBV27 and TRBJ1-2; a weak D match, TRBD1 (5 bases). Germline CDR1 is MNHEY and CDR2 is SMNVEV (reference sequence). Trimming cost V 0 bases and J 0 bases, with 8 bases left between them. The CDR3 runs 15 residues.

The J gene is TRBJ2-7, the V gene TRBV7-3, with TRBD1 matching 10 bases. CDR1 and CDR2 (germline): SGHTA, FQGTGA. V lost 4 bases and J lost 10; bases outside the gene matches: 7. The CDR3 is 13 amino acids. DNA for the CDR3: TGTGCCAGCAGCTCTACCGGGACAGGGGAACAGTACTTC. It yields the protein CASSSTGTGEQYF.

The chain links TRBV4-1 to TRBJ2-5; possible D gene TRBD2, 6 bases. The CDR3 covers 15 residues. The germline gives CDR1 MGHRA, CDR2 YSYEKL. The ends were cut back, 2 bases at V and 4 bases at J, with 14 bases in the middle. The CDR3 region has the DNA TGCGCCAGCAGCCAACCCGATAAGGAGGGAGAGACCCAGTACTTC. Residues: CASSQPDKEGETQYF.

The V and J genes are TRBV9 and TRBJ2-5, with 9 bases matching TRBD1. Trimming cost V 4 bases and J 5 bases; bases outside gene matches: 9. The length of the CDR3 is 15 residues. CDR1 is SGDLS, CDR2 YYNGEE, per germline. The CDR3 loop reads CASSTNRGHSETQYF. CDR3 nucleotides: TGTGCCAGCAGCACAAACAGGGGGCATTCGGAGACCCAGTACTTC.

V usage is TRBV5-1 and J usage is TRBJ2-1, with TRBD1 matching 10 bases. Germline-derived CDR1 and CDR2 are SGHRS and YFSETQ. The CDR3 totals 14 residues. V lost 4 bases and J lost 7; bases outside the gene matches: 5. The CDR3 is CASSPWTGGNEQFF. The DNA for the CDR3 is TGCGCCAGCAGCCCATGGACAGGGGGAAATGAGCAGTTCTTC. The full variable domain, with the rest looked up from reference TRBV5-1 and TRBJ2-1, is KAGVTQTPRYLIKTRGQQVTLSCSPISGHRSVSWYQQTPGQGLQFLFEYFSETQRNKGNFPGRFSGRQFSNSRSEMNVSTLELGDSALYLCASSPWTGGNEQFFGPGTRLTVL.

This chain uses TRBV7-8 with TRBJ2-7; tentatively, D is TRBD2 (6 bases). The germline CDR1 and CDR2 sequences are SGHVS and FQNEAQ. The CDR3 length is 13 residues. Trimming took 6 bases from V and 0 from J, leaving 9 bases between them. CDR3 DNA: TGTGCCAGCAGACATAGCGGCTCCTACGAGCAGTACTTC. Translated: CASRHSGSYEQYF.

This clone came up once. The germline gene is not matched at one end of the junction; a read error may be the cause. J is TRBJ2-7 and V is TRBV11-2; D is possibly TRBD2 (6 bases). The CDR3 consists of 14 residues. Germline V gene lookup returns CDR1 SGHAT and CDR2 FQNNGV. In nucleotides, the CDR3 is TGCGCCAGCAGCTTAGCCTCCGGGGGCTACGAGCAGTACTTC. This codes for CASSLASGGYEQYF.